This record covers a single T cell receptor beta chain. The antigen is undetermined. cDNA carried unique molecular identifiers, and a universal primer site was added by template switching. TCRdb redid the calling of the 5' RACE reads with MiXCR, one entry per CDR3 protein. Of 350,000 to 500,000 distinct CDR3 sequences listed, roughly 18% were seen once; the top ten hold about 12%. These data belong to a study of identical twins. Study outcomes and limitations: Findings depended on cross-sectional statistics rather than tracking the same donors. Cord blood's abundant beta clonotypes had fewer insertions, unlike memory repertoires.

Germline-derived CDR1 and CDR2 are MNHEY and SVGAGI. V lost 0 bases and J lost 10, with 7 bases in between. This CDR3 has 13 residues. Healthy Caucasians were all of the donors. The chain couples TRBV6-5 to TRBJ1-6, with D maybe TRBD1 (5 bases). Specimen: naive T cells sorted from blood. This TCR came from a middle-aged man in good health. The CDR3 nucleotides are TGTGCCAGCAGTTACTCGAGGGGATCACCCCTCCACTTT. Encoded protein: CASSYSRGSPLHF.